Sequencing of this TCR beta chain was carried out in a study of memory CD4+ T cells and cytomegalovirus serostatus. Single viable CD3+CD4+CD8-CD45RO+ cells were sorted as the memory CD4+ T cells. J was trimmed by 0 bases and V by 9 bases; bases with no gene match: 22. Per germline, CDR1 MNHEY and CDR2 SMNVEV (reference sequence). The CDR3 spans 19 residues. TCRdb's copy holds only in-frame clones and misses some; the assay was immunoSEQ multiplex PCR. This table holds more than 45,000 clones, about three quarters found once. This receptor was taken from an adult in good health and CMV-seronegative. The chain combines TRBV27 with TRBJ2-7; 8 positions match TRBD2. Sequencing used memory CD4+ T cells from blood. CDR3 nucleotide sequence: TGTGCCAGGATGTGGGGATCGAGGCGGGAGGTTCTTAGCTCCTACGAGCAGTACTTC. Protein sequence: CARMWGSRREVLSSYEQYF.